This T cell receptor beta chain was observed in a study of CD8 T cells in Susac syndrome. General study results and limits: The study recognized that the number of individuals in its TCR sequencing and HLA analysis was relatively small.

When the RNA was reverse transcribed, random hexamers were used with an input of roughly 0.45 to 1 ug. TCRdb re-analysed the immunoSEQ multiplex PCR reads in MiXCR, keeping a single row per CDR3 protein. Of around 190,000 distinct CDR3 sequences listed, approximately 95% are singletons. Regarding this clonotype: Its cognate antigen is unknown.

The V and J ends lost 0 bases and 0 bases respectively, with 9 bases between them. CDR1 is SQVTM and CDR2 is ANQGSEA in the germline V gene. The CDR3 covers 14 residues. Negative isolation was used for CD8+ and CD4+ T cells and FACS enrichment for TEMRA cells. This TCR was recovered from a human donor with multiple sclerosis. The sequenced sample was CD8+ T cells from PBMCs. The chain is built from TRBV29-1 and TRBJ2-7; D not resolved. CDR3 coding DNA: TGCAGCGTTGAAGAAGACTTGGGCTCCTACGAGCAGTACTTC. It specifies CSVEEDLGSYEQYF.